The 17 T cell receptor beta chains reported below all come from one sample, sequenced in a study of cytomegalovirus exposure and HLA in healthy donors. Primers included in the PCR were 60 Vbeta and 13 Jbeta primers. Here immunoSEQ multiplex PCR was the method, and the copy in TCRdb shows in-frame clones only, minus some. The sample carries 150,000 to 200,000 clones, roughly 75% recorded once. Sequences were obtained from PBMCs. The receptors here all came from a man in his forties in good health and CMV-seronegative.

The V call is TRBV7-2, the J call TRBJ2-7, with 12 positions matching TRBD2. Looked up from germline, CDR1 is SGHTA and CDR2 is FQGNSA. CDR3 length: 15 amino acids. Trimming at V came to 2 bases and at J to 6 bases, leaving 5 bases not matched to a gene. The CDR3 DNA reads as TGTGCCAGCAGCTTACCGCCTAGCGGGAGGGGCGAGCAGTACTTC. Protein product: CASSLPPSGRGEQYF.

This chain links TRBV7-6 with TRBJ2-5; 10 nucleotides match TRBD1. Germline V lookup: CDR1 SGHVS, CDR2 FNYEAQ. The V and J ends lost 1 base and 4 bases, in that order; junction bases with no gene match: 3. This CDR3 comprises 15 residues. Here the CDR3 DNA reads TGTGCCAGCAGCTTAGGGACAGGGGGAGGAGAGACCCAGTACTTC. This gives the protein CASSLGTGGGETQYF. The full variable domain, rest sourced from reference TRBV7-6 and TRBJ2-5, is GAGVSQSPRYKVTKRGQDVALRCDPISGHVSLYWYRQALGQGPEFLTYFNYEAQQDKSGLPNDRFSAERPEGSISTLTIQRTEQRDSAMYRCASSLGTGGGETQYFGPGTRLLVL.

The rearrangement links TRBV7-8 to TRBJ1-5; 9 nucleotides match TRBD1. Germline V gene sequence: CDR1 SGHVS, CDR2 FQNEAQ. The V segment lost 4 bases and the J segment 6 bases; nucleotides outside the gene matches: 10. The CDR3 is 16 residues long. This CDR3 is CASSWGGTGISQPQHF. The CDR3 nucleotides read TGTGCCAGCAGCTGGGGGGGGACAGGGATTTCTCAGCCCCAGCATTTT.

The chain uses TRBV27 and TRBJ2-1; 7 nucleotides agree with TRBD2. The junction had 3 bases not matched to a gene; V was cut back by 7 bases and J by 3 bases. CDR1 and CDR2 (germline): MNHEY, SMNVEV (reference sequence). The CDR3 sequence is 13 residues long. The CDR3 region is CASIPSGYNEQFF. The CDR3, as DNA: TGTGCCAGCATTCCTAGCGGCTACAATGAGCAGTTCTTC.

This chain links TRBV5-1 with TRBJ1-1; tentative D call: TRBD1 (6 bases). CDR3 length: 14 residues. CDR1 is SGHRS, CDR2 YFSETQ, per germline. Trimming took 2 bases from V and 3 from J, leaving 11 bases between them. CDR3 bases: TGCGCCAGCAGCTTTGGGGGCAGTTACACTGAAGCTTTCTTT. Translating gives CASSFGGSYTEAFF.

This clone has a single count. CDR3 loop: CASSPPRTGFSNEQYF. DNA for the CDR3: TGTGCCAGCTCACCACCGAGGACAGGTTTTTCGAACGAGCAGTACTTC. The rearrangement joins TRBV18 to TRBJ2-7; 7 nucleotides line up with TRBD1. This CDR3 comprises 16 residues. The ends lost 0 bases at V and 5 bases at J; junction bases unmatched: 10. Germline loops: CDR1 KGHSH, CDR2 LQKENI.

The rearrangement joins TRBV9 to TRBJ2-5; 12 positions match TRBD2. The V gene's germline CDR1 is SGDLS and CDR2 YYNGEE. V lost 4 bases to trimming and J lost 4 bases; unmatched junction nucleotides: 5. The CDR3 runs 15 residues. The CDR3 region has the DNA TGTGCCAGCAGCTTCACGGGACTAGCGGGAGAGACCCAGTACTTC. The encoded protein is CASSFTGLAGETQYF.

This sequence joins TRBV5-1 and TRBJ2-3; 11 nucleotides line up with TRBD2. Germline V gene lookup returns CDR1 SGHRS and CDR2 YFSETQ. This CDR3 is 16 amino acids long. J was trimmed by 4 bases and V by 4 bases; bases with no gene match: 8. The CDR3 DNA sequence: TGCGCCAGCAGCGAGACTAGCGGGATATGGGCAGATACGCAGTATTTT. This gives the protein CASSETSGIWADTQYF.

The genes are TRBV19 and TRBJ2-2, with TRBD2 identical over 7 bases. The CDR3 covers 16 residues. The V gene's germline CDR1 is LNHDA and CDR2 SQIVND (reference sequence). The V segment lost 0 bases and the J segment 3 bases; nucleotides outside the gene matches: 4. The CDR3 coding sequence is TGTGCCAGTAGTATAGAGGCTAGCGGATACACCGGGGAGCTGTTTTTT. This translates into CASSIEASGYTGELFF.

J is TRBJ2-1 and V is TRBV9, with 15 bases lining up with TRBD2. Looked up from germline, CDR1 is SGDLS and CDR2 is YYNGEE. The length of the CDR3 is 21 residues. V shed 4 bases, J shed 2 bases, and the junction held 16 bases outside the gene matches. The CDR3 region is CASSLSVPGLAGGGTYNEQFF. CDR3 nucleotides: TGTGCCAGCAGCCTTTCGGTCCCGGGACTAGCGGGGGGTGGGACCTACAATGAGCAGTTCTTC.

The chain uses TRBV5-1 and TRBJ2-3, with TRBD2 identical over 8 bases. Losses at the gene ends were 0 bases for V and 7 bases for J; bases not matched to a gene: 1. The germline gives CDR1 SGHRS, CDR2 YFSETQ. The CDR3 runs 13 residues. Written as DNA, the CDR3 is TGCGCCAGCAGCTTGGGGACTAGCAATACGCAGTATTTT. Protein sequence: CASSLGTSNTQYF.

This sequence joins TRBV7-2 and TRBJ1-2; TRBD1 matches at 7 bases. The V gene end was trimmed by 1 base and the J gene end by 5 bases; junction bases not matched to a gene: 1. Germline lookup yields CDR1 SGHTA and CDR2 FQGNSA. This CDR3 is 13 amino acids long. The CDR3 is CASSLGQGYGYTF. CDR3 DNA: TGTGCCAGCAGCTTAGGACAGGGTTATGGCTACACCTTC. The whole variable domain, filled in from reference TRBV7-2 and TRBJ1-2, reads GAGVSQSPSNKVTEKGKDVELRCDPISGHTALYWYRQSLGQGLEFLIYFQGNSAPDKSGLPSDRFSAERTGGSVSTLTIQRTQQEDSAVYLCASSLGQGYGYTFGSGTRLTVV.

The chain joins TRBV25-1 to TRBJ2-1, with D possibly TRBD1 on 5 matching bases. The CDR3 has 17 residues. Per the germline V gene, CDR1 is MGHDK and CDR2 is SYGVNS. V was cut by 4 bases and J by 0 bases, with 16 bases left in between. The CDR3 here is CASSAPRVGRSYNEQFF. The CDR3 region has the DNA TGTGCCAGCAGTGCACCAAGGGTGGGGCGCTCCTACAATGAGCAGTTCTTC.

The gene calls are TRBV6-6 and TRBJ1-5, with 9 bases lining up with TRBD1. In germline, CDR1 is MNHNY, CDR2 SVGAGI (reference sequence). This CDR3 spans 15 amino acids. Trimming cost V 5 bases and J 4 bases; bases outside gene matches: 6. In nucleotides, the CDR3 is TGTGCCAGCAGTCTATTCGGGACAGGGAATCAGCCCCAGCATTTT. Its translation is CASSLFGTGNQPQHF.

The chain joins TRBV28 to TRBJ1-3; 10 bases align to TRBD1. Germline CDR1 reads MDHEN; CDR2 reads SYDVKM. This CDR3 is built from 15 residues. V was clipped by 5 bases and J by 4 bases; unmatched bases: 5. CDR3 in amino acids: CASSTTTGGGNTIYF. CDR3 bases: TGTGCCAGCAGTACCACGACAGGGGGCGGAAACACCATATATTTT.

The gene calls are TRBV6-4 and TRBJ2-5, with TRBD2 as a possible D gene (6 bases). The CDR3 has 15 residues. Looked up from germline, CDR1 is MRHNA and CDR2 is SNTAGT. With 4 bases removed from V and 5 bases from J, the gap between germline ends came to 17 bases. Here the CDR3 DNA reads TGTGCCAGCAGTGTAGAGGCGGGATTGGGGGAGACCCAGTACTTC. The encoded protein is CASSVEAGLGETQYF.

The genes are TRBV6-5 and TRBJ1-1, with 10 bases that match TRBD1. From germline, CDR1 is MNHEY and CDR2 SVGAGI. This CDR3 region has 14 residues. The ends lost 6 bases at V and 7 bases at J; junction bases unmatched: 8. DNA for the CDR3: TGTGCCAGCAGAGCCGGGACAGGGGTTGATGAAGCTTTCTTT. This gives the protein CASRAGTGVDEAFF.